The present entry profiles one T cell receptor beta chain with its context. Survey-level TCR beta sequencing used the immunoSEQ assay. The assay was immunoSEQ multiplex PCR, and TCRdb's table has in-frame clones only and misses some. The data show some 48,000 clones, with over 85% seen just once and roughly 10% held by the top ten. Trimming pared 1 base from V and 0 bases from J, leaving 7 bases between. The CDR3 has 15 residues. The germline V gene encodes CDR1 SEHNR and CDR2 FQNEAQ (reference sequence). The chain is built from TRBV7-9 and TRBJ1-3, with D tentatively TRBD1 (5 bases). The clonotype comes from a man between 35 and 55 years old with rheumatoid arthritis. Sample: PBMCs. In DNA form, the CDR3 reads TGTGCCAGCAGCTTAGGGGACGGCTCTGGAAACACCATATATTTT. Its protein is CASSLGDGSGNTIYF. Filled out from reference TRBV7-9 and TRBJ1-3, the complete variable domain reads DTGVSQNPRHKITKRGQNVTFRCDPISEHNRLYWYRQTLGQGPEFLTYFQNEAQLEKSRLLSDRFSAERPKGSFSTLEIQRTEQGDSAMYLCASSLGDGSGNTIYFGEGSWLTVV.